This T cell receptor beta chain appears in the sequencing data of a study of low-dose radiotherapy and immunotherapy resistance in tumors. Across the whole study: Intravenous administration to patients comprised nivolumab at 240 mg every two weeks and ipilimumab at 1 mg/kg every six weeks. On cycle 1 day 1, patients started four cycles of oral aspirin 300 mg daily.

Time point meaning: after trial treatment. Treatment reported: LDRT plus nivolumab, ipilimumab, low-dose cyclophosphamide and aspirin (RACIN trial). Those who qualified had advanced solid tumors (lacking tumor-infiltrating lymphocytes). In this sample, this clonotype turned up many times. Trimming at V came to 5 bases and at J to 3 bases, leaving 4 bases not matched to a gene. The CDR3 length is 13 residues. With TRAV- and TRBV-specific primers, first-strand cDNA was made, covering the alpha and beta chains. It was with a constant-region primer and a V-primer adapter that TCRs were amplified over roughly 20 PCR cycles. TCRdb processed the reads anew with MiXCR; each CDR3 protein has one entry. The sample gives some 57,000 distinct CDR3 sequences, roughly 23% of which show up once; roughly 6.7% is in the top ten.

Sequencing was performed on PBMCs, taken after low-dose radiotherapy plus immunotherapy. The rearrangement uses TRBV12-3 or TRBV12-4 and TRBJ2-7; 7 nucleotides line up with TRBD1. This TCR derives from a male donor with prostate cancer. The CDR3 nucleotides read TGTGCCAGCAGTCCGGGACAGAACTACGAGCAGTACTTC. As protein: CASSPGQNYEQYF.